Below are 14 T cell receptor beta chains sequenced from a single sample in a study of blood T cell repertoires in COVID-19. Some clones are missing from TCRdb's copy, which holds only in-frame ones; the method was immunoSEQ multiplex PCR. The sample yields about 230,000 clones, 70% to 90% seen once. Source material: PBMCs or T cells enriched from blood (not recorded which). These TCRs come from a woman in her thirties or forties with acute COVID-19.

This rearrangement joins TRBV10-2 to TRBJ2-3, with 8 bases lining up with TRBD2. The germline CDR1 and CDR2 sequences are WSHSY and SAAADI. The V gene end was trimmed by 5 bases and the J gene end by 5 bases; junction bases not matched to a gene: 9. The CDR3 has 15 residues. The CDR3 protein is CASSQREGPLDTQYF. The CDR3 DNA sequence: TGCGCCAGCAGTCAACGGGAGGGCCCGCTAGATACGCAGTATTTT.

The chain couples TRBV2 to TRBJ2-7, with 7 bases that match TRBD1. CDR3 length equals 14 residues. Germline CDR1 SNHLY, CDR2 FYNNEI. V lost 4 bases to trimming and J lost 2 bases; unmatched junction nucleotides: 5. DNA for the CDR3: TGTGCCAGCAGTGGGACAGGTGTTACCTACGAGCAGTACGTC. Amino acids: CASSGTGVTYEQYV.

This clone was counted a single time. The genes are TRBV3-1 (or the pseudogene TRBV3-2) and TRBJ2-3; weak D call: TRBD1 (6 bases). This CDR3 is built from 15 residues. The germline CDR1 and CDR2 sequences are LGHDT and YNNKEL (reference sequence). The germline V and J ends were trimmed by 0 bases and 7 bases, with 14 bases remaining between them. CDR3 loop: CASSQEGWGQYTQYF. The CDR3 DNA reads TGTGCCAGCAGCCAAGAAGGGTGGGGGCAATATACGCAGTATTTT.

This rearrangement joins TRBV29-1 to TRBJ2-1; the D gene is possibly TRBD2 (6 bases). Germline assignment: CDR1 SQVTM and CDR2 ANQGSEA. This CDR3 spans 12 amino acids. V lost 7 bases to trimming and J lost 4 bases, with 11 bases between them. CDR3: CSGPGSYNEQFF. The CDR3 nucleotides are TGCAGCGGCCCCGGGAGTTACAATGAGCAGTTCTTC.

The rearrangement uses TRBV19 and TRBJ2-1; weak D call: TRBD2 (5 bases). Germline V lookup: CDR1 LNHDA, CDR2 SQIVND (reference sequence). Deletions cut 8 bases from V and 7 bases from J, with 18 bases between. This CDR3 has 14 residues. CDR3: CASSSYDGGNEQFF. Here the CDR3 DNA reads TGTGCCAGTTCAAGCTACGACGGCGGGAATGAGCAGTTCTTC.

This clone was seen more than once but under ten times. The CDR3 protein is CASSTQGLYQPQHF. As DNA, the CDR3 is TGTGCCAGCAGCACTCAGGGGCTATACCAGCCCCAGCATTTT. The V and J genes are TRBV28 and TRBJ1-5; tentatively, D is TRBD1 (6 bases). This CDR3 has 14 amino acids. In germline, CDR1 is MDHEN, CDR2 SYDVKM. Trimming pared 6 bases from V and 7 bases from J, leaving 16 bases between.

The chain couples TRBV7-2 to TRBJ1-1; TRBD1 matches 7 bases. With V trimmed by 5 bases and J by 4 bases, 7 bases remained unmatched. The CDR3 is made up of 14 amino acids. Germline CDR1 reads SGHTA; CDR2 reads FQGNSA. The CDR3 loop reads CASSETGLGTEAFF. The CDR3 coding sequence is TGTGCCAGCAGCGAGACAGGGCTAGGCACTGAAGCTTTCTTT.

This chain joins TRBV24-1 and TRBJ2-5; 8 bases fit TRBD1. V shed 2 bases and J 4 bases; nucleotides not matched to a gene: 8. This CDR3 contains 16 residues. Germline V gene sequence: CDR1 KGHDR, CDR2 SFDVKD. CDR3 nucleotides: TGTGCCACCAGTGATTCCGGGACAGGAGGGGGAGAGACCCAGTACTTC. It specifies CATSDSGTGGGETQYF.

V is TRBV6-5 and J is TRBJ1-2; D perhaps matches TRBD1 (5 bases). The CDR3 totals 12 residues. The germline gives CDR1 MNHEY, CDR2 SVGAGI. The V and J ends lost 6 bases and 8 bases respectively, with 13 bases between them. The CDR3 DNA reads TGTGCCAGCAGCCGAAGGGGAGGAGGCTACACCTTC. Its translation is CASSRRGGGYTF.

This clone was observed once. The chain employs TRBV7-8 and TRBJ2-7; 10 bases map to TRBD1. The germline gives CDR1 SGHVS, CDR2 FQNEAQ. The CDR3 runs 15 residues. Germline trimming cut 2 bases from V and 3 bases from J; bases unmatched to any gene: 4. The CDR3 region is CASSLRDRGFYEQYV. CDR3 DNA: TGTGCCAGCAGCTTAAGGGACAGGGGATTCTACGAGCAGTACGTC.

This CDR3 is CASSLEYRANTEAFF. The DNA of the CDR3 is TGCGCCAGCAGCTTGGAATACAGAGCCAACACTGAAGCTTTCTTT. The genes are TRBV5-1 and TRBJ1-1; D unresolved. CDR1 is SGHRS, CDR2 YFSETQ, per germline. Trimming cost V 0 bases and J 2 bases, with 11 bases left between them. CDR3 length: 15 residues.

The V and J genes are TRBV19 and TRBJ2-1; no clear D gene. This CDR3 has 12 amino acids. Deletions cut 6 bases from V and 10 bases from J, with 13 bases between. In germline, CDR1 is LNHDA, CDR2 SQIVND (reference sequence). The CDR3 DNA reads TGTGCCAGTAGCCCACTTTCGCACGAGCAGTTCTTC. This sequence encodes CASSPLSHEQFF.

The chain combines TRBV5-1 with TRBJ1-2; 7 bases are a match to TRBD1. The CDR3 contains 14 residues. The V and J ends lost 4 bases and 2 bases, in that order; junction bases with no gene match: 5. Germline-derived CDR1 and CDR2 are SGHRS and YFSETQ. In DNA, the CDR3 is TGCGCCAGCAGCCAAATACAGGGGAACTATGGCTACACCTTC. Its protein is CASSQIQGNYGYTF. Full variable domain (outside the CDR3, taken from reference TRBV5-1 and TRBJ1-2): KAGVTQTPRYLIKTRGQQVTLSCSPISGHRSVSWYQQTPGQGLQFLFEYFSETQRNKGNFPGRFSGRQFSNSRSEMNVSTLELGDSALYLCASSQIQGNYGYTFGSGTRLTVV.

The chain uses TRBV5-6 and TRBJ2-1; 10 bases match TRBD1. Germline V lookup: CDR1 SGHDT, CDR2 YYEEEE. CDR3 length equals 13 residues. The trim removed 4 bases at V and 6 bases at J, leaving 1 base unmatched. CDR3 nucleotide sequence: TGTGCCAGCAGCGACAGGGGGCGCAATGAGCAGTTCTTC. Protein product: CASSDRGRNEQFF.